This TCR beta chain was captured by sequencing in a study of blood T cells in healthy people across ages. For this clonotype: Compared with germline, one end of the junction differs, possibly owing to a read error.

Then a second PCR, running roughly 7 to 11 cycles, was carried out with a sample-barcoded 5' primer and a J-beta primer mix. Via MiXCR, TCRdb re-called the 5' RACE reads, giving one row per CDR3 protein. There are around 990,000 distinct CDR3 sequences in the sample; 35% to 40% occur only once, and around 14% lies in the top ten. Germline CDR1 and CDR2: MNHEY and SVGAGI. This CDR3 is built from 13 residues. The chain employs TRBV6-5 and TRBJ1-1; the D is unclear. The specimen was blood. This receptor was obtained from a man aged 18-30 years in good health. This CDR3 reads CASSLGENSEAFF. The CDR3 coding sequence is TGTGCCAGCTCCCTGGGTGAGAACTCTGAAGCTTTCTTT.